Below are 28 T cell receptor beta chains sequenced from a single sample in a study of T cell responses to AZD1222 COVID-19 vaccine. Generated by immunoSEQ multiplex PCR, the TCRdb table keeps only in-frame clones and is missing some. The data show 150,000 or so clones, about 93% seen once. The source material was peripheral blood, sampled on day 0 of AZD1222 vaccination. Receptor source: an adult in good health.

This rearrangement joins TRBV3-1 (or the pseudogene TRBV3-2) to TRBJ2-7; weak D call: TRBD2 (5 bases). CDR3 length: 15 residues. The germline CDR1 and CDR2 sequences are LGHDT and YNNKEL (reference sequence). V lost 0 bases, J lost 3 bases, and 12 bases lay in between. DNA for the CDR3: TGTGCCAGCAGCCAAGATCCGGCTAGCAACTACGAGCAGTACTTC. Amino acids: CASSQDPASNYEQYF.

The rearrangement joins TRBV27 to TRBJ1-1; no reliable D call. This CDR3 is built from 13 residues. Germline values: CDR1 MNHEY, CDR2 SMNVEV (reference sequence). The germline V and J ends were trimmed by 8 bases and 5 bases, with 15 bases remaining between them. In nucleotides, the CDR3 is TGTGCCAGCTTCGTACAAGGTGGGACTGAAGCTTTCTTT. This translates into CASFVQGGTEAFF.

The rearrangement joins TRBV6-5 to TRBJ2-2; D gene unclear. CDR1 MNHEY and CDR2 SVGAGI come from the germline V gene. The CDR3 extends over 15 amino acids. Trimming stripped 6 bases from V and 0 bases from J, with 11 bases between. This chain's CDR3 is CASRGAATNTGELFF. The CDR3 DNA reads TGTGCCAGCAGGGGCGCCGCGACGAACACCGGGGAGCTGTTTTTT.

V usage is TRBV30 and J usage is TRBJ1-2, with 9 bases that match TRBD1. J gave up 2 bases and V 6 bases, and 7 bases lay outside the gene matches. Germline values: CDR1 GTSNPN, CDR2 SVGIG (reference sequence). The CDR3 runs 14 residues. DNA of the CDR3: TGTGCCTGCCTCAGGGGACAGGGCAACTATGGCTACACCTTC. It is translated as CACLRGQGNYGYTF. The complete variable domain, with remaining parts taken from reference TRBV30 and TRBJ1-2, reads SQTIHQWPATLVQPVGSPLSLECTVEGTSNPNLYWYRQAAGRGLQLLFYSVGIGQISSEVPQNLSASRPQDRQFILSSKKLLLSDSGFYLCACLRGQGNYGYTFGSGTRLTVV.

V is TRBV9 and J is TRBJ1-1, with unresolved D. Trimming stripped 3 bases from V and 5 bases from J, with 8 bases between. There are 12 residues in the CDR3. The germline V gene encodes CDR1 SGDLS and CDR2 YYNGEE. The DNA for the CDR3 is TGTGCCAGCAGCGGAATGAGTACTGAAGCTTTCTTT. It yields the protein CASSGMSTEAFF.

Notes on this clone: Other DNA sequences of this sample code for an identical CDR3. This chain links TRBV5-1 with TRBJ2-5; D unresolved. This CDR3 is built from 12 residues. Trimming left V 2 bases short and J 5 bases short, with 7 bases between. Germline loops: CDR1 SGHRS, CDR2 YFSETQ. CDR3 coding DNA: TGCGCCAGCAGCTTCGGCGAGGAGACCCAGTACTTC. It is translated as CASSFGEETQYF.

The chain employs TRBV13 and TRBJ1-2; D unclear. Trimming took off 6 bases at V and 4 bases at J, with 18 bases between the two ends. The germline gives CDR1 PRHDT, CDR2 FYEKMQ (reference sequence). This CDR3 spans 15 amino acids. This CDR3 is CASSSRSGRVYGYTF. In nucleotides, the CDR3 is TGTGCCAGCAGTTCACGCAGCGGACGGGTCTATGGCTACACCTTC.

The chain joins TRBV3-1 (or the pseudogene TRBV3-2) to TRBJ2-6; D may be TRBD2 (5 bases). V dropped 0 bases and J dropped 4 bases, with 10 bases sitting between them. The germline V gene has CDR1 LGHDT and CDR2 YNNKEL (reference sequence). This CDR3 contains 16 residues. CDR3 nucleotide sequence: TGTGCCAGCAGCCAAGATTTAGGGAGCGGGGCCAACGTCCTGACTTTC. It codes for CASSQDLGSGANVLTF.

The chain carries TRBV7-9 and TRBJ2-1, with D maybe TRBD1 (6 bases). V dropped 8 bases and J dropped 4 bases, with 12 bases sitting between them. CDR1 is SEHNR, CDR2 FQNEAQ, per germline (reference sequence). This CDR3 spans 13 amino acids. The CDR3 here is CASADSLYNEQFF. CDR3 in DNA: TGTGCCAGCGCGGACAGCTTGTACAATGAGCAGTTCTTC.

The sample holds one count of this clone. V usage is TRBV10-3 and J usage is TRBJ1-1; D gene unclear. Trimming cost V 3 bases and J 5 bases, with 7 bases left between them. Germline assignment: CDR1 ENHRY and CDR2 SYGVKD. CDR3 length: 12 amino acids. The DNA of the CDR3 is TGTGCCATCAGTGATTGGGGTACTGAAGCTTTCTTT. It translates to CAISDWGTEAFF.

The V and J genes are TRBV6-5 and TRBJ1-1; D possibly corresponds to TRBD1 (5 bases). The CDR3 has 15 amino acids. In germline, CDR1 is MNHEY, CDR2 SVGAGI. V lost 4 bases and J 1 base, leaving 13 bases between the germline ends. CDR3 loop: CASSSAGTENTEAFF. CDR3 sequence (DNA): TGTGCCAGCAGTTCCGCCGGGACGGAGAACACTGAAGCTTTCTTT.

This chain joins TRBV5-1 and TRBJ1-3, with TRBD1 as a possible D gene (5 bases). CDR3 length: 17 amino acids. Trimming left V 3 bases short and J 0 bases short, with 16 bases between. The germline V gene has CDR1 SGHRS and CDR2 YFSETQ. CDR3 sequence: CASSSQGGISSGNTIYF. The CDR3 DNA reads TGCGCCAGCAGCTCTCAGGGCGGGATCTCCTCTGGAAACACCATATATTTT.

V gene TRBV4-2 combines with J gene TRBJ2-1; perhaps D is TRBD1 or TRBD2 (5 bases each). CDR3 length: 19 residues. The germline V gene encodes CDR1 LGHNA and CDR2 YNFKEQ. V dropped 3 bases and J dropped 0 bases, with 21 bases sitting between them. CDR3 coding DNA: TGTGCCAGCAGCCAGTTCTCCCTTCCCCCGGGGCCCTCCTACAATGAGCAGTTCTTC. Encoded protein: CASSQFSLPPGPSYNEQFF.

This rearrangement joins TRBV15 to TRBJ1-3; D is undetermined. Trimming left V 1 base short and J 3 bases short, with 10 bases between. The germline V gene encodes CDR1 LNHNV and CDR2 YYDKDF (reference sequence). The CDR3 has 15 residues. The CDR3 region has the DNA TGTGCCACCAGCAGAGGGGGAGTGGGTGGAAACACCATATATTTT. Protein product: CATSRGGVGGNTIYF.

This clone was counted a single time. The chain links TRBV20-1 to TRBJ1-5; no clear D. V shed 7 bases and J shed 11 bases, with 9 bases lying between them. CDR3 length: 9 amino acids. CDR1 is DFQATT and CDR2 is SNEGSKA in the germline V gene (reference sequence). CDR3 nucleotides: TGCAGTGTCGAGGAATCCCAGCATTTT. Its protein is CSVEESQHF.

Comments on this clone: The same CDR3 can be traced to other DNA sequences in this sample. This CDR3 is CASSLGQANTEAFF. The CDR3 nucleotides read TGTGCCAGCAGCTTGGGGCAGGCGAACACTGAAGCTTTCTTT. The gene calls are TRBV5-4 and TRBJ1-1; no firm D call. V shed 0 bases and J shed 1 base, with 7 bases lying between them. Germline CDR1 is SGHNT and CDR2 is YYREEE (reference sequence). This CDR3 has 14 amino acids. The complete variable domain, with remaining parts taken from reference TRBV5-4 and TRBJ1-1, reads ETGVTQSPTHLIKTRGQQVTLRCSSQSGHNTVSWYQQALGQGPQFIFQYYREEENGRGNFPPRFSGLQFPNYSSELNVNALELDDSALYLCASSLGQANTEAFFGQGTRLTVV.

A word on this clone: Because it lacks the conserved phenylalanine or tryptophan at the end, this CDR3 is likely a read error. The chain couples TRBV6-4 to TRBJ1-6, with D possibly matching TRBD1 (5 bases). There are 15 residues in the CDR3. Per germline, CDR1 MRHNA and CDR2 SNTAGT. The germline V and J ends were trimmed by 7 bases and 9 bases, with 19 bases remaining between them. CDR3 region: CASTIGRDGGSPLHL. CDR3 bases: TGTGCCAGCACCATAGGTCGGGACGGGGGTTCACCCCTCCACCTT.

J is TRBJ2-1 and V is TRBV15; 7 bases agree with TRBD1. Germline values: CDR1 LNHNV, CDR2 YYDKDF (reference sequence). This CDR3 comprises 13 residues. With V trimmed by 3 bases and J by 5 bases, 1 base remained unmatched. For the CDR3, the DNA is TGTGCCACCAGCAGGGACAGGCACAATGAGCAGTTCTTC. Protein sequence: CATSRDRHNEQFF.

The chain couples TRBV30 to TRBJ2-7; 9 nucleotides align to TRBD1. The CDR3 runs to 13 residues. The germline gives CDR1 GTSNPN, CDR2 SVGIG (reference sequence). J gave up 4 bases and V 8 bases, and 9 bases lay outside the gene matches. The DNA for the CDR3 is TGTGCCGGACAGGGGACAGGGTTGTACGAGCAGTACTTC. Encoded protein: CAGQGTGLYEQYF.

The CDR3 coding sequence is TGTGCCACCAGTGATCCCGGACGTTACGAGCAGTACTTC. Translated: CATSDPGRYEQYF. The genes are TRBV24-1 and TRBJ2-7; D is ambiguous. Trimming shortened V by 3 bases and J by 4 bases, and 9 bases separated the two germline ends. This CDR3 is 13 amino acids long. CDR1 is KGHDR, CDR2 SFDVKD, per germline.

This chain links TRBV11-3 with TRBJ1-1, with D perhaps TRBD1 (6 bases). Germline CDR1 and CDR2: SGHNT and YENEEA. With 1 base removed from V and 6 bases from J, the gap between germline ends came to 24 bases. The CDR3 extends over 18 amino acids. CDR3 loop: CASSLAGRGGPPVPEAFF. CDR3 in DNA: TGTGCCAGCAGCTTAGCCGGGAGAGGGGGGCCCCCGGTCCCTGAAGCTTTCTTT.

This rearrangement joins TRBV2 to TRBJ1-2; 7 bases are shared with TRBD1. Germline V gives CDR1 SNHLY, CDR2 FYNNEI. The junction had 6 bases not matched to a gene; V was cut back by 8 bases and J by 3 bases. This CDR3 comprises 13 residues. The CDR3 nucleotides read TGTGCCAGCCGGGACAGTGATTACTATGGCTACACCTTC. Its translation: CASRDSDYYGYTF.

The CDR3 sequence is CASSPGQVGNEKLFF. The CDR3, as DNA: TGTGCCAGTAGTCCCGGACAGGTTGGGAATGAAAAACTGTTTTTT. This chain uses TRBV19 with TRBJ1-4; 7 bases map to TRBD1. V lost 5 bases, J lost 5 bases, and 8 bases stayed unmatched. Germline V gene sequence: CDR1 LNHDA, CDR2 SQIVND (reference sequence). This CDR3 comprises 15 residues.

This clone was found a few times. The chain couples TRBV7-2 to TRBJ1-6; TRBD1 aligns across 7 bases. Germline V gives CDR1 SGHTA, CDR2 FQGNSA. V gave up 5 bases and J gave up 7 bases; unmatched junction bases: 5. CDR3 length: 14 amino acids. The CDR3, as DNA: TGTGCCAGCAGCCTGCCACAGGGGAATTCACCCCTCCACTTT. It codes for CASSLPQGNSPLHF.

This CDR3 reads CASSLERSEAFF. CDR3 bases: TGTGCCAGCAGCTTAGAGCGGTCTGAAGCTTTCTTT. The genes are TRBV7-9 and TRBJ1-1; D unresolved. The CDR3 length is 12 residues. Germline loops: CDR1 SEHNR, CDR2 FQNEAQ (reference sequence). Trimming pared 1 base from V and 6 bases from J, leaving 6 bases between. The complete variable domain, with remaining parts taken from reference TRBV7-9 and TRBJ1-1, reads DTGVSQNPRHKITKRGQNVTFRCDPISEHNRLYWYRQTLGQGPEFLTYFQNEAQLEKSRLLSDRFSAERPKGSFSTLEIQRTEQGDSAMYLCASSLERSEAFFGQGTRLTVV.

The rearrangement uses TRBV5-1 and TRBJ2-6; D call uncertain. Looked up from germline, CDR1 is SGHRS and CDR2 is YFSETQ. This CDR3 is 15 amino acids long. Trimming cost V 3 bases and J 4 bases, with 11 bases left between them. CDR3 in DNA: TGCGCCAGCAGCTGGGCATTGCCCGGGGCCAACGTCCTGACTTTC. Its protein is CASSWALPGANVLTF.

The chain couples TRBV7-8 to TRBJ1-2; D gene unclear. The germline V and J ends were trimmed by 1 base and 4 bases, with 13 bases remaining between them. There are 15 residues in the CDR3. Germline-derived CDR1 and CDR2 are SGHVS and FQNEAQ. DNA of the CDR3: TGTGCCAGCAGCTTAGGCTCAGGACGTACCTATGGCTACACCTTC. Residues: CASSLGSGRTYGYTF.

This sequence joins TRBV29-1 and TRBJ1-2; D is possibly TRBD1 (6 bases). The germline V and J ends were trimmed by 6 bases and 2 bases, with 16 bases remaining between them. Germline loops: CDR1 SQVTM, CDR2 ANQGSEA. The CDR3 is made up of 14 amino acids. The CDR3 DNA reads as TGCAGCGTCCAGGGGCAGGGCCAAAACTATGGCTACACCTTC. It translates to CSVQGQGQNYGYTF.